These 7 T cell receptor beta chains were all obtained from the same sample, sequenced in a study of cytomegalovirus exposure and HLA in healthy donors. Use of 60 Vbeta and 13 Jbeta primers characterized the PCR. This table comes from immunoSEQ multiplex PCR, and its TCRdb copy is limited to in-frame clones, with some not included. This table has under 200,000 clones, roughly four fifths appearing once. The sequenced sample consisted of PBMCs. Receptor source: a male donor in good health and CMV-seropositive.

V gene TRBV7-8 combines with J gene TRBJ2-2; 15 nucleotides line up with TRBD2. The germline CDR1 and CDR2 sequences are SGHVS and FQNEAQ. V dropped 5 bases and J dropped 1; count of bases not matched to a gene: 2. The CDR3 covers 17 residues. CDR3 sequence: CASSRTSGGVNTGELFF. DNA of the CDR3: TGTGCCAGCAGCCGGACTAGCGGGGGGGTGAACACCGGGGAGCTGTTTTTT.

The V call is TRBV4-3, the J call TRBJ1-2; tentative D call: TRBD1 (6 bases). From germline, CDR1 is LGHNA and CDR2 YSLEER. The CDR3 covers 14 residues. V lost 0 bases to trimming and J lost 7 bases, with 12 bases between them. The CDR3 spells CASSQDGVGGGYTF. The CDR3 DNA is TGCGCCAGCAGCCAAGATGGTGTAGGGGGTGGCTACACCTTC.

The chain couples TRBV5-1 to TRBJ2-1, with D possibly TRBD1 on 5 matching bases. V shed 7 bases and J shed 5 bases, with 16 bases lying between them. This CDR3 contains 14 residues. Germline-derived CDR1 and CDR2 are SGHRS and YFSETQ. The CDR3 loop is CASGTQVANNEQFF. CDR3 in DNA: TGCGCCAGCGGAACACAGGTGGCGAACAATGAGCAGTTCTTC.

This chain connects TRBV7-2 to TRBJ2-2; D is possibly TRBD1 (5 bases). Germline CDR1 is SGHTA and CDR2 is FQGNSA. The CDR3 runs 14 residues. Trimming stripped 6 bases from V and 7 bases from J, with 15 bases between. The CDR3 coding sequence is TGTGCCAGCAGATCCCTAGATAGGGGCGGGGAGCTGTTTTTT. Its translation: CASRSLDRGGELFF.

V and J are TRBV30 and TRBJ2-1; D is undetermined. Germline-derived CDR1 and CDR2 are GTSNPN and SVGIG (reference sequence). The CDR3 consists of 13 residues. The V gene lost 2 bases and the J gene lost 6 bases, with 11 bases spanning the gap. This CDR3 is CAWSLSPGNEQFF. The CDR3 nucleotides are TGTGCCTGGAGTTTAAGCCCGGGCAATGAGCAGTTCTTC.

The CDR3 region has the DNA TGTGCCACCACCCTAAGGGGGCAGGGCTCTGGAAACACCATATATTTT. Its protein is CATTLRGQGSGNTIYF. The chain has TRBV11-2 and TRBJ1-3, with 7 bases aligning to TRBD1. The germline CDR1 and CDR2 sequences are SGHAT and FQNNGV. The CDR3 is made up of 16 amino acids. Trimming removed 10 bases from V and 0 bases from J; junction bases left unmatched: 12.

This chain connects TRBV11-3 to TRBJ1-1, with 11 bases matching TRBD1. With 5 bases clipped from V and 3 bases from J, the junction kept 2 bases outside the gene matches. The CDR3 is made up of 14 amino acids. Germline V gene data show CDR1 as SGHNT and CDR2 as YENEEA. The DNA for the CDR3 is TGTGCCAGCAGCGGGGGACAGGGGGACACTGAAGCTTTCTTT. It yields the protein CASSGGQGDTEAFF.